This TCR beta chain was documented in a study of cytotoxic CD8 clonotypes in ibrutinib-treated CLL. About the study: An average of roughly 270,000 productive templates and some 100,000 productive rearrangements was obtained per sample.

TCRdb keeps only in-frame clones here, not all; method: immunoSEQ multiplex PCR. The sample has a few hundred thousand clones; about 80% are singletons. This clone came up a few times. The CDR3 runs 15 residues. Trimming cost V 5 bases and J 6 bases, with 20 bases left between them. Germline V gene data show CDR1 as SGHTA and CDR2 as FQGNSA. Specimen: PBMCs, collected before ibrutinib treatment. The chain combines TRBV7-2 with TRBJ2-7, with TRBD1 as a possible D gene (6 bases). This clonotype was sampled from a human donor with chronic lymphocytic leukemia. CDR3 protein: CASSPRVQGSPEQYF. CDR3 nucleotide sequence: TGTGCCAGCAGCCCGAGGGTCCAGGGGTCCCCCGAGCAGTACTTC.